This T cell receptor beta chain was retrieved from a study of shared clonotypes between healthy human individuals. Regarding the study as a whole: In a handful of donors, approximately 5% of naive CD4 clonotypes appeared in common.

About this clone itself: Its antigen is not identified.

Produced via immunoSEQ multiplex PCR; TCRdb's table is partial and in-frame only. In the table there are roughly 890,000 clones, over 90% of which are singletons. Positively selected for CCR7, the CD45RO-negative cells used as naive CD8 cells excluded terminally differentiated effector memory CD45RA+ cells. The CDR3 has 14 residues. The germline CDR1 and CDR2 sequences are MNHEY and SMNVEV (reference sequence). V lost 6 bases to trimming and J lost 4 bases, with 15 bases between them. Sequenced input: naive CD8+ T cells sorted from blood. The chain uses TRBV27 and TRBJ1-1; tentatively, D is TRBD1 (5 bases). The receptor was derived from a young man in good health. In DNA, the CDR3 is TGTGCCAGCAGACCGGGACTCGCGATCACTGAAGCTTTCTTT. Its translation is CASRPGLAITEAFF.